This entry is about one TCR beta chain. Its antigen is not identified. Unmatched junction bases numbered 8, after V lost 7 bases and J lost 4 bases. The CDR3 totals 14 residues. Per germline, CDR1 SNHLY and CDR2 FYNNEI. 13 Jbeta primers and 60 Vbeta primers were used for the PCR. Measured with immunoSEQ multiplex PCR; TCRdb has only the in-frame clones, and not every one. The repertoire table contains under 200,000 clones. This sample stems from a study of cytomegalovirus exposure and HLA in healthy donors. The study, taken as a whole, reports: Later analysis showed most CMV-associated TCR beta chains appearing HLA-restricted. Cytomegalovirus status was reportedly diagnosed by the classifier with high specificity and sensitivity. Earlier analysis found most TCR beta V segments productive about 87% or about 30% of the time. Exclusion as indistinguishable affected some V segments, including TRBV6-2 and TRBV6-3.

The chain joins TRBV2 to TRBJ2-7; 9 bases are a match to TRBD1. The sequenced sample was PBMCs. This TCR derives from a man aged 25 to 45 in good health and CMV-seronegative. Written as DNA, the CDR3 is TGTGCCAGCAAGACTTGGACAGGGGTGTACGAGCAGTACTTC. It yields the protein CASKTWTGVYEQYF.